Listed here are 12 T cell receptor beta chains from one sample, sequenced in a study of blood T cells in healthy people across ages. Combining a sample-barcoded 5' primer with a J-beta primer mix, a second PCR ran for about 7 to 12 cycles. MiXCR, run by TCRdb on the 5' RACE reads, gives a single entry per CDR3 protein. The sample consists of around 620,000 distinct CDR3 sequences, 27% of them appearing once. Sample: blood. These receptors originate from a woman aged 70-85 years in good health.

The chain carries TRBV6-6 and TRBJ1-2; perhaps TRBD1 as D (5 bases). Deletions cut 6 bases from V and 0 bases from J, with 14 bases between. In germline, CDR1 is MNHNY, CDR2 SVGAGI (reference sequence). This CDR3 has 15 residues. CDR3 amino acids: CASSQETESNYGYTF. In DNA form, the CDR3 reads TGTGCCAGCAGCCAAGAGACAGAATCTAACTATGGCTACACCTTC.

The chain couples TRBV7-8 to TRBJ2-2; D assignment may be TRBD1 or TRBD2 (5 bases each). The CDR3 runs to 16 residues. V lost 5 bases, J lost 3 bases, and 16 bases lay in between. Germline values: CDR1 SGHVS, CDR2 FQNEAQ. The CDR3: CASSPRGVADTGELFF. CDR3 sequence (DNA): TGTGCCAGCAGCCCAAGGGGAGTGGCGGACACCGGGGAGCTGTTTTTT.

The chain joins TRBV7-3 to TRBJ2-5; a weak D match, TRBD1 (5 bases). Judging by the DNA end, TRBJ2-1 fits better; the J call may be wrong. The CDR3 runs 15 residues. The germline CDR1 and CDR2 sequences are SGHTA and FQGTGA. The CDR3 DNA reads as TGTGCCAGCAGCCCCCCTGGGGCGGAATACAATGAGCAGTTCTTC. It codes for CASSPPGAEYNEQFF.

This clonotype was observed a handful of times. The chain has TRBV7-2 and TRBJ2-5; tentative D call: TRBD1 (5 bases). The assigned J gene may be wrong: the sequence end matches TRBJ2-1 better. Per the germline V gene, CDR1 is SGHTA and CDR2 is FQGNSA. This CDR3 has 14 residues. CDR3: CASSLDTGSGEQFF. The CDR3, as DNA: TGTGCCAGCAGCTTGGACACAGGTTCGGGTGAGCAGTTCTTC.

This clonotype turned up a few times. The rearrangement joins TRBV7-8 to TRBJ1-2; 7 nucleotides match TRBD1. CDR1 SGHVS and CDR2 FQNEAQ come from the germline V gene. J lost 2 bases, V lost 9 bases, and 15 bases had no gene match. This CDR3 comprises 16 residues. As DNA, the CDR3 is TGTGCCAGTAGCCCGGGACAGCCGACCAGAAACTATGGCTACACCTTC. The encoded protein is CASSPGQPTRNYGYTF.

In this sample, this clonotype turned up a few times. The rearrangement links TRBV11-2 to TRBJ1-1; possible D gene TRBD1, 5 bases. The CDR3 consists of 13 residues. Deletions cut 1 base from V and 6 bases from J, with 9 bases between. Germline V CDR1 and CDR2: SGHAT, FQNNGV. CDR3 nucleotide sequence: TGTGCCAGCAGCTTAGGAAGGGGACCTGAAGCTTTCTTT. It translates to CASSLGRGPEAFF.

The sample holds a few counts of this clonotype. The rearrangement uses TRBV7-9 and TRBJ2-1; D might be TRBD1 or TRBD2, each matching 6 bases. The CDR3 runs to 15 residues. Looked up from germline, CDR1 is SEHNR and CDR2 is FQNEAQ (reference sequence). V lost 5 bases and J lost 7, with 18 bases in between. The CDR3 coding sequence is TGTGCCAGCAGCGGGGGGACAATAGGGGGGAATGAGCAGTTCTTC. Translated: CASSGGTIGGNEQFF.

A note on this clonotype: The junction and the germline gene differ at one end; a read error may be behind it. V gene TRBV5-1 combines with J gene TRBJ2-5; no definite D call. Germline assignment: CDR1 SGHRS and CDR2 YFSETQ. The CDR3 loop spans 14 amino acids. CDR3 sequence (DNA): TGCGCCAGCGGCTTAGCCACGTTCCAAGAGACCCAGTACTTC. As protein: CASGLATFQETQYF. The full variable domain, completed using reference TRBV5-1 and TRBJ2-5, is KAGVTQTPRYLIKTRGQQVTLSCSPISGHRSVSWYQQTPGQGLQFLFEYFSETQRNKGNFPGRFSGRQFSNSRSEMNVSTLELGDSALYLCASGLATFQETQYFGPGTRLLVL.

This clonotype was detected only a few times. V gene TRBV2 combines with J gene TRBJ2-5, with D perhaps matching TRBD1 or TRBD2 (5 bases each). CDR3 length: 13 amino acids. Germline CDR1 and CDR2: SNHLY and FYNNEI. With 10 bases removed from V and 1 base from J, the gap between germline ends came to 13 bases. The CDR3 coding sequence is TGTGCCACCTCAATGGGGGTCCAAGAGACCCAGTACTTC. Its protein is CATSMGVQETQYF.

CDR3 sequence (DNA): TGTGCCAGCAGTTGGTGGGAGGGTCAAGAGACCCAGTACTTC. This translates into CASSWWEGQETQYF. V gene TRBV12-3 or TRBV12-4 combines with J gene TRBJ2-1; 7 bases are shared with TRBD2. The J call may be faulty, since TRBJ2-5 better matches the DNA end. The CDR3 is 14 residues long.

This chain connects TRBV29-1 to TRBJ2-7; D gene unclear. Germline lookup yields CDR1 SQVTM and CDR2 ANQGSEA. The CDR3 is 14 amino acids. V lost 3 bases and J lost 4, with 16 bases in between. For the CDR3, the DNA is TGCAGCGTTGACGGTCCGGCCAGTTTGTACGAGCAGTACTTC. It is translated as CSVDGPASLYEQYF.

Worth noting for this clonotype: One junction end disagrees with the germline gene, perhaps due to a read error. The CDR3 coding sequence is TGTGCCAGCGGCCAGAGCCGGGACTACCCCACAGATACGCAGTATTTT. Translating gives CASGQSRDYPTDTQYF. The V call is TRBV3-1, the J call TRBJ2-3; 7 nucleotides align to TRBD2. The CDR3 loop spans 16 amino acids. Looked up from germline, CDR1 is LGHDT and CDR2 is YNNKEL (reference sequence).